The 30 T cell receptor beta chains below were found in one sample sequenced in a study of early T cells in non-severe SARS-CoV-2 infection. TCRdb ran MiXCR on the 5' RACE reads and lists one entry per CDR3 protein. This table has tens of thousands of distinct CDR3 sequences, about 12% appearing once. Sequencing used whole blood, obtained at baseline. These receptors came from an adult who was a healthcare worker with PCR-confirmed SARS-CoV-2 infection or an uninfected control (not recorded which).

This chain connects TRBV14 to TRBJ1-1, with D possibly TRBD1 on 6 matching bases. V was cut by 3 bases and J by 1 base, with 9 bases left in between. CDR3 length: 14 residues. Germline V gives CDR1 SGHDN, CDR2 FVKESK. The CDR3 here is CASSQGHPNTEAFF. CDR3 coding DNA: TGTGCCAGCAGCCAGGGACACCCGAACACTGAAGCTTTCTTT.

At least ten counts were recorded for this clonotype. CDR3: CASARTGPYEQYF. The DNA of the CDR3 is TGTGCCAGTGCTCGGACAGGGCCCTACGAGCAGTACTTC. V usage is TRBV11-1 and J usage is TRBJ2-7; 8 bases fit TRBD1. This CDR3 is built from 13 residues. The V segment lost 9 bases and the J segment 2 bases; nucleotides outside the gene matches: 6. Germline CDR1 SGHAT, CDR2 FQDESV (reference sequence).

The CDR3 region is CASRIPSGNTIYF. In nucleotides, the CDR3 is TGTGCCAGCAGGATCCCCTCTGGAAACACCATATATTTT. J is TRBJ1-3 and V is TRBV28; D not resolved. Per germline, CDR1 MDHEN and CDR2 SYDVKM. The CDR3 covers 13 residues. Trimming pared 6 bases from V and 0 bases from J, leaving 6 bases between.

V is TRBV11-1 and J is TRBJ2-1; D gene unclear. CDR3 length equals 14 residues. The V gene's germline CDR1 is SGHAT and CDR2 FQDESV (reference sequence). V was pared by 4 bases and J by 6 bases, with 13 bases between. CDR3 amino acids: CASSSRVIRNEQFF. The DNA of the CDR3 is TGTGCCAGCAGCTCCCGGGTTATCCGCAATGAGCAGTTCTTC.

This clonotype has a handful of counts. V gene TRBV10-2 combines with J gene TRBJ1-6; TRBD1 matches at 7 bases. CDR3 length: 15 amino acids. V gave up 4 bases and J gave up 7 bases; unmatched junction bases: 7. Germline V CDR1 and CDR2: WSHSY, SAAADI. The CDR3 spells CASSVGTETNSPLHF. Here the CDR3 DNA reads TGCGCCAGCAGTGTAGGGACAGAGACGAATTCACCCCTCCACTTT.

The genes are TRBV4-1 and TRBJ1-2, with 7 bases aligning to TRBD1. V dropped 5 bases and J dropped 3; count of bases not matched to a gene: 12. The CDR3 spans 16 residues. Germline V CDR1 and CDR2: MGHRA, YSYEKL. Written as DNA, the CDR3 is TGCGCCAGCAGCTTACGCCGGGACAGCACATACTATGGCTACACCTTC. This sequence encodes CASSLRRDSTYYGYTF.

This clonotype was counted a few times. The rearrangement uses TRBV6-4 and TRBJ2-3; D possibly matches TRBD1 or TRBD2 (6 bases each). Trimming removed 4 bases at V and 1 base at J, with 9 bases between. The length of the CDR3 is 14 residues. CDR1 is MRHNA, CDR2 SNTAGT, per germline. The CDR3 bases are TGTGCCAGCAGTGCGGAGGGGGGCACAGATACGCAGTATTTT. Protein: CASSAEGGTDTQYF.

V is TRBV6-2 or TRBV6-3 and J is TRBJ1-2; D ambiguous. V lost 4 bases and J lost 6, with 9 bases in between. The CDR3 length is 12 residues. CDR1 is MNHEY, CDR2 SVGEGT, per germline. CDR3 in amino acids: CASSLVGHGYTF. Here the CDR3 DNA reads TGTGCCAGCAGTTTGGTAGGGCATGGCTACACCTTC.

This clonotype was detected many times. The chain recombines TRBV18 with TRBJ2-7; a possible D gene is TRBD2 (5 bases). Germline CDR1 is KGHSH and CDR2 is LQKENI. The CDR3 has 13 amino acids. Between the trimmed V and J ends, which lost 3 bases and 2 bases, there was a span of 8 bases. This CDR3 is CASSPTNTYEQYF. The CDR3 DNA follows: TGTGCCAGCTCACCGACTAATACCTACGAGCAGTACTTC.

The chain is built from TRBV7-2 and TRBJ2-7; 12 bases line up with TRBD1. The CDR3 is made up of 14 amino acids. Germline CDR1 and CDR2: SGHTA and FQGNSA. The V gene end was trimmed by 3 bases and the J gene end by 7 bases; junction bases not matched to a gene: 4. This CDR3 reads CASSLGQGAGEQYF. DNA for the CDR3: TGTGCCAGCAGCTTGGGACAGGGGGCCGGGGAGCAGTACTTC. The whole variable domain, remainder taken from reference TRBV7-2 and TRBJ2-7, is GAGVSQSPSNKVTEKGKDVELRCDPISGHTALYWYRQSLGQGLEFLIYFQGNSAPDKSGLPSDRFSAERTGGSVSTLTIQRTQQEDSAVYLCASSLGQGAGEQYFGPGTRLTVT.

The chain links TRBV6-5 to TRBJ2-6; no reliable D call. Trimming stripped 6 bases from V and 0 bases from J, with 6 bases between. The CDR3 loop spans 14 amino acids. The germline gives CDR1 MNHEY, CDR2 SVGAGI. The CDR3 nucleotides are TGTGCCAGCAGAGTCGGCTCTGGGGCCAACGTCCTGACTTTC. Its translation is CASRVGSGANVLTF.

This clonotype was counted many times. One end of the junction does not line up with germline, which may come from a read error. This chain joins TRBV7-7 and TRBJ2-5, with D possibly matching TRBD1 (6 bases). The CDR3 loop spans 13 amino acids. Germline CDR1 and CDR2: SSHAT and FNYEAQ (reference sequence). CDR3 in amino acids: CASSRGQQETQYF. The CDR3 bases are TGTGCTAGCAGCCGAGGACAGCAAGAGACCCAGTACTTC.

The table lists this clonotype with a few counts. This sequence joins TRBV6-6 and TRBJ2-7; the D gene is possibly TRBD2 (7 bases). Germline loops: CDR1 MNHNY, CDR2 SVGAGI (reference sequence). The CDR3 loop spans 13 amino acids. V lost 8 bases and J 2 bases, leaving 13 bases between the germline ends. CDR3 DNA: TGTGCCAGCGTCGGGGGGCTTACCTACGAGCAGTACTTC. It yields the protein CASVGGLTYEQYF.

The genes are TRBV10-3 and TRBJ2-7; tentatively, D is TRBD1 (5 bases). The CDR3 length is 14 residues. CDR1 and CDR2 from the germline V gene are ENHRY and SYGVKD. Trimming took off 6 bases at V and 1 base at J, with 13 bases between the two ends. The CDR3 spells CAIRGREGSYEQYF. For the CDR3, the DNA is TGTGCCATCAGGGGCAGGGAAGGGTCCTACGAGCAGTACTTC.

This clonotype was seen more than once but under ten times. The V call is TRBV19, the J call TRBJ1-5, with TRBD1 matching 8 bases. Losses at the gene ends were 7 bases for V and 4 bases for J; bases not matched to a gene: 6. Per the germline V gene, CDR1 is LNHDA and CDR2 is SQIVND (reference sequence). This CDR3 has 14 residues. The CDR3 DNA sequence: TGTGCCAGTAAGGGACAGGTGGGGAATCAGCCCCAGCATTTT. Translation: CASKGQVGNQPQHF.

V and J are TRBV9 and TRBJ2-1; D gene ambiguous. With 0 bases removed from V and 3 bases from J, the gap between germline ends came to 4 bases. The CDR3 length is 13 residues. From germline, CDR1 is SGDLS and CDR2 YYNGEE. The CDR3 bases are TGTGCCAGCAGCGTAGGGGTCTACAATGAGCAGTTCTTC. This sequence encodes CASSVGVYNEQFF.

This clonotype was found a few times. The rearrangement uses TRBV7-7 and TRBJ2-7; tentative D call: TRBD1 (5 bases). CDR1 and CDR2 from the germline V gene are SSHAT and FNYEAQ (reference sequence). CDR3 length equals 14 residues. CDR3 amino acids: CAIPPGPWAYEQYF. The DNA of the CDR3 is TGTGCAATCCCCCCAGGGCCCTGGGCCTACGAGCAGTACTTC.

This chain connects TRBV5-6 to TRBJ2-3, with D possibly TRBD2 on 7 matching bases. Germline loops: CDR1 SGHDT, CDR2 YYEEEE. CDR3 length: 15 amino acids. V lost 5 bases and J lost 2, with 15 bases in between. The CDR3 loop reads CASRKRGASTDTQYF. The CDR3 nucleotides read TGTGCCAGCAGGAAACGGGGGGCCTCCACAGATACGCAGTATTTT.

The chain joins TRBV7-6 to TRBJ2-7; D unclear. V lost 5 bases and J lost 1, with 9 bases in between. Germline CDR1 and CDR2: SGHVS and FNYEAQ. The CDR3 contains 13 residues. The CDR3 DNA sequence: TGTGCCAGCAGCGACCGGCCTTCCTACGAGCAGTACTTC. Translating gives CASSDRPSYEQYF.

This clonotype was seen repeatedly, ten times or more. The chain links TRBV19 to TRBJ2-3; the match to TRBD2 covers 7 bases. From germline, CDR1 is LNHDA and CDR2 SQIVND (reference sequence). The ends lost 4 bases at V and 0 bases at J; junction bases unmatched: 1. This CDR3 has 14 residues. The CDR3 reads CASSRLASTDTQYF. The CDR3 coding sequence is TGTGCCAGTAGTAGACTAGCTAGCACAGATACGCAGTATTTT. The variable domain in full, completed from reference TRBV19 and TRBJ2-3, reads DGGITQSPKYLFRKEGQNVTLSCEQNLNHDAMYWYRQDPGQGLRLIYYSQIVNDFQKGDIAEGYSVSREKKESFPLTVTSAQKNPTAFYLCASSRLASTDTQYFGPGTRLTVL.

This clonotype was counted at least ten times. The chain has TRBV5-1 and TRBJ2-3; D unclear. The CDR3 loop spans 14 amino acids. V dropped 1 base and J dropped 2 bases, with 8 bases sitting between them. Per the germline V gene, CDR1 is SGHRS and CDR2 is YFSETQ. The chain's CDR3 is CASSLFASTDTQYF. DNA of the CDR3: TGCGCCAGCAGCTTGTTTGCCTCCACAGATACGCAGTATTTT.

This clonotype was seen ten or more times. The chain combines TRBV5-1 with TRBJ2-1; D gene unclear. V was shortened by 4 bases and J by 5 bases, with 4 bases between the two germline ends. The CDR3 contains 11 residues. Germline V lookup: CDR1 SGHRS, CDR2 YFSETQ. Written as DNA, the CDR3 is TGCGCCAGCAGCAAAAACAATGAGCAGTTCTTC. Translating it yields CASSKNNEQFF.

In its sample, this clonotype was seen a few times. V usage is TRBV7-9 and J usage is TRBJ1-3; a possible D gene is TRBD1 (5 bases). Germline-derived CDR1 and CDR2 are SEHNR and FQNEAQ (reference sequence). V shed 1 base and J shed 0 bases, with 16 bases lying between them. This CDR3 region has 18 residues. CDR3 loop: CASSLGYRRATSGNTIYF. CDR3 bases: TGTGCCAGCAGCTTAGGATACCGCAGGGCCACCTCTGGAAACACCATATATTTT.

The J gene is TRBJ2-2, the V gene TRBV6-1; 7 positions agree with TRBD1. The CDR3 spans 15 residues. After removal of 4 bases from V and 5 bases from J, the junction contained 7 bases not matched to a gene. CDR1 MNHNS and CDR2 SASEGT come from the germline V gene. This CDR3 reads CASSVDRARTGELFF. The CDR3 region has the DNA TGTGCCAGCAGTGTAGACAGGGCGAGGACCGGGGAGCTGTTTTTT.

This clonotype was recorded a few times. This chain uses TRBV20-1 with TRBJ2-1; D is undetermined. CDR3 length: 13 amino acids. Trimming removed 4 bases from V and 0 bases from J, with 7 bases in between. The germline gives CDR1 DFQATT, CDR2 SNEGSKA (reference sequence). CDR3 sequence: CSATATSYNEQFF. The DNA for the CDR3 is TGCAGTGCTACCGCAACCTCCTACAATGAGCAGTTCTTC.

V gene TRBV12-3 or TRBV12-4 combines with J gene TRBJ1-1, with 9 bases fitting TRBD1. The CDR3 sequence is 14 residues long. J gave up 6 bases and V 2 bases, and 4 bases lay outside the gene matches. CDR3 in DNA: TGTGCCAGCAGTTTAAAACAGGGGGCTGCTGAAGCTTTCTTT. It is translated as CASSLKQGAAEAFF.

The chain carries TRBV11-2 and TRBJ1-1, with 9 bases identical to TRBD1. Losses at the gene ends were 4 bases for V and 0 bases for J; bases not matched to a gene: 3. The CDR3 has 15 amino acids. Germline V gene data show CDR1 as SGHAT and CDR2 as FQNNGV. The CDR3 sequence: CASSSRQGVNTEAFF. Written as DNA, the CDR3 is TGTGCCAGCAGCTCCAGACAGGGGGTGAACACTGAAGCTTTCTTT.

This clonotype was seen at least ten times. This chain uses TRBV7-6 with TRBJ2-7, with D tentatively TRBD2 (6 bases). In germline, CDR1 is SGHVS, CDR2 FNYEAQ. V gave up 5 bases and J gave up 3 bases, with 20 bases separating them. The CDR3 consists of 16 residues. The chain's CDR3 is CASSTPVAGQHYEQYF. As DNA, the CDR3 is TGTGCCAGCAGCACCCCGGTCGCGGGGCAACACTACGAGCAGTACTTC.

This clonotype has at least ten counts. The chain employs TRBV3-1 and TRBJ1-3, with a weak D call TRBD1 (5 bases). CDR1 LGHDT and CDR2 YNNKEL come from the germline V gene (reference sequence). The V end lost 1 base, the J end lost 7 bases, and 8 bases lay between the germline ends. The CDR3 length is 13 residues. The CDR3: CASSQVGGNTIYF. The CDR3 bases are TGTGCCAGCAGCCAAGTTGGGGGTAACACCATATATTTT.

This clonotype has only a few counts. This rearrangement joins TRBV7-2 to TRBJ2-7; possibly TRBD1 or TRBD2 for D (5 bases each). V lost 4 bases and J 3 bases, leaving 16 bases between the germline ends. The CDR3 extends over 15 amino acids. Germline loops: CDR1 SGHTA, CDR2 FQGNSA. CDR3: CASSSLLGGGYEQYF. The DNA for the CDR3 is TGTGCCAGCAGCTCACTACTCGGTGGGGGCTACGAGCAGTACTTC. Full variable domain (remainder filled in from reference TRBV7-2 and TRBJ2-7): GAGVSQSPSNKVTEKGKDVELRCDPISGHTALYWYRQSLGQGLEFLIYFQGNSAPDKSGLPSDRFSAERTGGSVSTLTIQRTQQEDSAVYLCASSSLLGGGYEQYFGPGTRLTVT.